Listed here are 30 T cell receptor beta chains from one sample, sequenced in a study of blood T cell repertoires in COVID-19. Method: immunoSEQ multiplex PCR; TCRdb's copy keeps in-frame clones and lacks some. The table shows some 150,000 clones, with roughly 80% occurring only once. Sequencing was performed on peripheral blood. The receptors shown here come from a man in his fifties or sixties with acute or convalescent COVID-19.

The V and J genes are TRBV18 and TRBJ2-7; 8 nucleotides line up with TRBD2. The CDR3 has 13 amino acids. Trimming cost V 3 bases and J 7 bases; bases outside gene matches: 5. Germline CDR1 is KGHSH and CDR2 is LQKENI. The CDR3 DNA is TGTGCCAGCTCACCCGGACTAGCTGGGGAGCAGTACTTC. Its translation: CASSPGLAGEQYF.

The chain joins TRBV15 to TRBJ2-7; 9 nucleotides agree with TRBD1. The V and J ends lost 3 bases and 7 bases, in that order; junction bases with no gene match: 13. This CDR3 comprises 16 residues. Germline values: CDR1 LNHNV, CDR2 YYDKDF (reference sequence). The DNA of the CDR3 is TGTGCCACCAGCAGTTATGCAAGGACAGGGGAAGGAGAGCAGTACTTC. Amino acids: CATSSYARTGEGEQYF.

This chain links TRBV7-3 with TRBJ2-1; the D gene is possibly TRBD2 (6 bases). The CDR3 spans 15 residues. The V gene's germline CDR1 is SGHTA and CDR2 FQGTGA. Trimming took 5 bases from V and 6 from J, leaving 17 bases between them. CDR3 protein: CASSPRRGGFNEQFF. CDR3 bases: TGTGCCAGCAGCCCCCGACGGGGAGGATTCAATGAGCAGTTCTTC. The variable domain in full, completed from reference TRBV7-3 and TRBJ2-1, reads GAGVSQTPSNKVTEKGKYVELRCDPISGHTALYWYRQSLGQGPEFLIYFQGTGAADDSGLPNDRFFAVRPEGSVSTLKIQRTERGDSAVYLCASSPRRGGFNEQFFGPGTRLTVL.

This clone was picked up one time. The rearrangement uses TRBV18 and TRBJ1-4; D may be TRBD1 (5 bases). Germline V gene data show CDR1 as KGHSH and CDR2 as LQKENI. This CDR3 contains 17 residues. Trimming took 6 bases from V and 2 from J, leaving 19 bases between them. The CDR3 here is CASSLRVPRTTNEKLFF. The CDR3 DNA sequence: TGTGCCAGCTCCCTCAGGGTCCCAAGAACTACTAATGAAAAACTGTTTTTT.

The rearrangement joins TRBV28 to TRBJ2-7, with 10 bases matching TRBD1. CDR1 MDHEN and CDR2 SYDVKM come from the germline V gene. This CDR3 contains 15 residues. The junction had 13 bases not matched to a gene; V was cut back by 7 bases and J by 7 bases. The CDR3 DNA reads TGTGCCAGCATCCGATCCGGGACAGGGGTGCGGGAGCAGTACTTC. Its translation is CASIRSGTGVREQYF. Combining the CDR3 with reference TRBV28 and TRBJ2-7 gives the whole variable domain DVKVTQSSRYLVKRTGEKVFLECVQDMDHENMFWYRQDPGLGLRLIYFSYDVKMKEKGDIPEGYSVSREKKERFSLILESASTNQTSMYLCASIRSGTGVREQYFGPGTRLTVT.

The rearrangement joins TRBV9 to TRBJ2-7, with 7 bases lining up with TRBD2. CDR1 is SGDLS and CDR2 is YYNGEE in the germline V gene. V shed 0 bases and J 6 bases; nucleotides not matched to a gene: 3. The CDR3 spans 13 residues. CDR3 in amino acids: CASSVGGEGEQYF. The CDR3 DNA sequence: TGTGCCAGCAGCGTAGGAGGGGAGGGCGAGCAGTACTTC.

The chain has TRBV5-5 and TRBJ2-7; D is possibly TRBD1 (6 bases). Germline loops: CDR1 SGHKS, CDR2 YYEKEE (reference sequence). V shed 5 bases and J shed 0 bases, with 15 bases lying between them. CDR3 length equals 15 residues. The CDR3 loop reads CASRSGGGPSYEQYF. As DNA, the CDR3 is TGTGCCAGCAGGTCTGGGGGCGGACCCTCCTACGAGCAGTACTTC.

The rearrangement links TRBV20-1 to TRBJ1-5; the match to TRBD1 covers 9 bases. Trimming removed 3 bases from V and 3 bases from J; junction bases left unmatched: 9. Germline V gene sequence: CDR1 DFQATT, CDR2 SNEGSKA (reference sequence). The CDR3 spans 16 residues. The CDR3 bases are TGCAGTGCTAGTAGGGGGGGGACAGGGAACAATCAGCCCCAGCATTTT. This encodes CSASRGGTGNNQPQHF.

This clone was seen a handful of times. The chain recombines TRBV30 with TRBJ2-7; 11 nucleotides align to TRBD2. The V and J ends lost 0 bases and 6 bases, in that order; junction bases with no gene match: 10. The CDR3 length is 16 residues. CDR1 and CDR2 from the germline V gene are GTSNPN and SVGIG (reference sequence). As DNA, the CDR3 is TGTGCCTGGAGTGTACCGGCTAGCGGGAGGCCGGCCGAGCAGTACTTC. It codes for CAWSVPASGRPAEQYF.

This chain uses TRBV4-3 with TRBJ2-5; no clear D. The CDR3 sequence is 16 residues long. The germline V and J ends were trimmed by 1 base and 0 bases, with 12 bases remaining between them. Per germline, CDR1 LGHNA and CDR2 YSLEER. CDR3 bases: TGCGCCAGCAGCCAAGGGGCGAACTTGTACCAAGAGACCCAGTACTTC. This gives the protein CASSQGANLYQETQYF.

The chain carries TRBV6-5 and TRBJ2-7; possibly TRBD1 for D (5 bases). Between the trimmed V and J ends, which lost 0 bases and 4 bases, there was a span of 10 bases. The germline V gene has CDR1 MNHEY and CDR2 SVGAGI. CDR3 length: 14 residues. The CDR3 sequence: CASSYSGRVYEQYF. CDR3 DNA: TGTGCCAGCAGTTACTCGGGCAGGGTTTACGAGCAGTACTTC.

The V gene is TRBV18, the J gene TRBJ1-2, with D perhaps matching TRBD1 (6 bases). The germline V gene encodes CDR1 KGHSH and CDR2 LQKENI. CDR3 length: 13 residues. Trimming took 2 bases from V and 6 from J, leaving 10 bases between them. The CDR3 DNA is TGTGCCAGCTCACCAGACGGACAGAATGGCTACACCTTC. Translation: CASSPDGQNGYTF.

The chain links TRBV5-1 to TRBJ1-4, with TRBD1 matching 7 bases. From germline, CDR1 is SGHRS and CDR2 YFSETQ. The ends lost 3 bases at V and 8 bases at J; junction bases unmatched: 7. CDR3 length: 14 residues. CDR3 amino acids: CASSSDRWDEKLFF. CDR3 DNA sequence: TGCGCCAGCAGCTCGGACAGGTGGGACGAAAAACTGTTTTTT.

CDR3 nucleotides: TGTGCCAGCAGCGAGGAAGGGGCGAGTGAGCAGTTCTTC. Amino acid sequence: CASSEEGASEQFF. This chain links TRBV12-3 or TRBV12-4 with TRBJ2-1; D is possibly TRBD1 (5 bases). The CDR3 runs 13 residues. V gave up 6 bases and J gave up 9 bases, with 15 bases separating them.

The chain recombines TRBV25-1 with TRBJ2-7; 7 nucleotides align to TRBD1. The V and J ends lost 3 bases and 4 bases, in that order; junction bases with no gene match: 12. This CDR3 is built from 16 residues. Germline V CDR1 and CDR2: MGHDK, SYGVNS. CDR3 in amino acids: CASSDLAGGRVYEQYF. CDR3 in DNA: TGTGCCAGCAGTGATTTGGCAGGGGGAAGGGTTTACGAGCAGTACTTC.

This chain connects TRBV5-1 to TRBJ2-1; 7 nucleotides line up with TRBD1. From germline, CDR1 is SGHRS and CDR2 YFSETQ. The CDR3 length is 18 residues. V lost 0 bases, J lost 1 base, and 10 bases stayed unmatched. This chain's CDR3 is CASSLADRPKESYNEQFF. The CDR3 DNA reads TGCGCCAGCAGCTTGGCGGACAGGCCGAAGGAATCCTACAATGAGCAGTTCTTC.

The chain links TRBV11-2 to TRBJ2-7; D is ambiguous. The CDR3 length is 14 residues. Per germline, CDR1 SGHAT and CDR2 FQNNGV. The germline V and J ends were trimmed by 0 bases and 2 bases, with 8 bases remaining between them. CDR3 sequence reads: CASSLDLGAYEQYF. The CDR3 DNA reads as TGTGCCAGCAGCTTAGACCTGGGCGCCTACGAGCAGTACTTC.

This chain joins TRBV28 and TRBJ1-5, with D uncertain. Germline CDR1 MDHEN, CDR2 SYDVKM. CDR3 length: 16 amino acids. Trimming removed 1 base at V and 0 bases at J, with 10 bases between. The CDR3 spells CASSLFAASSNQPQHF. The CDR3 DNA sequence: TGTGCCAGCAGTTTATTCGCGGCGTCTAGCAATCAGCCCCAGCATTTT.

Comments on this clone: In the same sample, other DNA sequences code for this CDR3. The rearrangement links TRBV12-3 or TRBV12-4 to TRBJ1-1; D is possibly TRBD1 (5 bases). The V and J ends lost 3 bases and 1 base respectively, with 6 bases between them. The CDR3 runs 13 residues. The DNA of the CDR3 is TGTGCCAGCAGTTTTGACAGGAACACTGAAGCTTTCTTT. Translated: CASSFDRNTEAFF.

This chain uses TRBV25-1 with TRBJ2-7; 15 bases align to TRBD2. This CDR3 spans 16 amino acids. J gave up 4 bases and V 8 bases, and 9 bases lay outside the gene matches. The germline V gene has CDR1 MGHDK and CDR2 SYGVNS. The CDR3, as DNA: TGTGCCAGCTCCGGACTAGCGGGAGGGCCAGGGTACGAGCAGTACTTC. It encodes CASSGLAGGPGYEQYF.

This CDR3 is CASSQAPYRGPQPQHF. CDR3 DNA sequence: TGCGCCAGCAGCCAAGCACCATACCGGGGTCCTCAGCCCCAGCATTTT. The chain carries TRBV4-1 and TRBJ1-5; D is unclear. The CDR3 runs 16 residues. Germline V gene sequence: CDR1 MGHRA, CDR2 YSYEKL. V lost 1 base and J lost 6, with 16 bases in between.

The rearrangement uses TRBV11-3 and TRBJ2-5; the D is unclear. The CDR3 contains 11 residues. From germline, CDR1 is SGHNT and CDR2 YENEEA. V lost 7 bases and J lost 4, with 7 bases in between. DNA of the CDR3: TGTGCCAGCAACCACAGAGAGACCCAGTACTTC. Translating it yields CASNHRETQYF.

The chain is built from TRBV2 and TRBJ2-1, with TRBD2 identical over 8 bases. Per germline, CDR1 SNHLY and CDR2 FYNNEI. There are 17 residues in the CDR3. The junction had 10 bases not matched to a gene; V was cut back by 0 bases and J by 6 bases. The CDR3 loop reads CASSEAWVAGRRNEQFF. CDR3 DNA sequence: TGTGCCAGCAGTGAAGCATGGGTAGCGGGGAGGCGCAATGAGCAGTTCTTC.

This clone was recorded only once. The V call is TRBV6-8, the J call TRBJ2-4; 10 bases are shared with TRBD1. Germline-derived CDR1 and CDR2 are MNHGY and SAAAGT. The ends lost 3 bases at V and 8 bases at J; junction bases unmatched: 7. This CDR3 region has 15 residues. The CDR3 sequence is CASSYPGQGGDIQYF. The DNA for the CDR3 is TGTGCCAGCAGTTATCCTGGACAGGGGGGGGACATTCAGTACTTC.

The CDR3 nucleotides are TGTGCCAGCTCACCGACAGGGGGCTGGGGGACAGATACGCAGTATTTT. Translation: CASSPTGGWGTDTQYF. V and J are TRBV18 and TRBJ2-3; the match to TRBD1 covers 10 bases. Germline CDR1 is KGHSH and CDR2 is LQKENI. CDR3 length: 16 amino acids. V was clipped by 3 bases and J by 3 bases; unmatched bases: 6.

The V and J genes are TRBV27 and TRBJ1-2; 10 bases match TRBD1. Germline V gene lookup returns CDR1 MNHEY and CDR2 SMNVEV (reference sequence). The CDR3 is 15 residues long. J gave up 7 bases and V 5 bases, and 10 bases lay outside the gene matches. In nucleotides, the CDR3 is TGTGCCAGCAGTCCACGGGACAGGGGTATAATTGGCTACACCTTC. As protein: CASSPRDRGIIGYTF.

This clone showed up just a few times. The V gene is TRBV21-1, the J gene TRBJ1-1; the D call of TRBD1 is as the table states it, not checked on the DNA. TRBV21-1 is annotated as a pseudogene. This CDR3 comprises 15 residues. The CDR3, as DNA: TGTGCCAGCAGTAGGGCAGGGTCTTTGAACACTGAAGCTTTCTTT. Translated, it gives CASSRAGSLNTEAFF.

The chain combines TRBV7-8 with TRBJ1-5; maybe TRBD1 (5 bases). The CDR3 runs 14 residues. Trimming cost V 5 bases and J 0 bases, with 8 bases left between them. The germline V gene has CDR1 SGHVS and CDR2 FQNEAQ. The CDR3 loop is CASSLTDSNQPQHF. The CDR3 bases are TGTGCCAGCAGCCTGACAGATAGCAATCAGCCCCAGCATTTT.

The CDR3 reads CASSLPVAGRGAEAFF. In nucleotides, the CDR3 is TGTGCCAGCAGCTTACCGGTGGCAGGGAGGGGGGCTGAAGCTTTCTTT. The chain employs TRBV7-9 and TRBJ1-1, with D possibly matching TRBD1 (6 bases). CDR3 length equals 16 residues. V lost 2 bases and J lost 6, with 19 bases in between. Looked up from germline, CDR1 is SEHNR and CDR2 is FQNEAQ (reference sequence).

J is TRBJ2-3 and V is TRBV7-6; TRBD2 matches 10 bases. This CDR3 is 16 amino acids long. CDR1 is SGHVS and CDR2 is FNYEAQ in the germline V gene. Unmatched junction bases numbered 6, after V lost 4 bases and J lost 2 bases. The CDR3 reads CASSSSSGGSTDTQYF. For the CDR3, the DNA is TGTGCCAGCAGCTCTTCTAGCGGGGGCTCCACAGATACGCAGTATTTT. The whole variable domain, remainder taken from reference TRBV7-6 and TRBJ2-3, is GAGVSQSPRYKVTKRGQDVALRCDPISGHVSLYWYRQALGQGPEFLTYFNYEAQQDKSGLPNDRFSAERPEGSISTLTIQRTEQRDSAMYRCASSSSSGGSTDTQYFGPGTRLTVL.